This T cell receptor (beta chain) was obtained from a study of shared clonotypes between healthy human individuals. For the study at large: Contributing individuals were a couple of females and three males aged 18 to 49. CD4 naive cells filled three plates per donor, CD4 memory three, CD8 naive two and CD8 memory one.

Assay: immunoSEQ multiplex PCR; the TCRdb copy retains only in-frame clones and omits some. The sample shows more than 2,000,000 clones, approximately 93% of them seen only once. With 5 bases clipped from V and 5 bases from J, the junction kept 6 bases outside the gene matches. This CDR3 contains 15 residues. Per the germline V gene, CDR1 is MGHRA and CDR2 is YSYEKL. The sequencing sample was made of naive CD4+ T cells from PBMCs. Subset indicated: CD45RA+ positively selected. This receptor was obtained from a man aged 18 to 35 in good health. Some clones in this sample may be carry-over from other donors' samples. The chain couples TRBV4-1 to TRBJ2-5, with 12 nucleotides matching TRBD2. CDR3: CASSIYTSGRETQYF. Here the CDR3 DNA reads TGCGCCAGCAGCATATACACTAGCGGGAGGGAGACCCAGTACTTC.